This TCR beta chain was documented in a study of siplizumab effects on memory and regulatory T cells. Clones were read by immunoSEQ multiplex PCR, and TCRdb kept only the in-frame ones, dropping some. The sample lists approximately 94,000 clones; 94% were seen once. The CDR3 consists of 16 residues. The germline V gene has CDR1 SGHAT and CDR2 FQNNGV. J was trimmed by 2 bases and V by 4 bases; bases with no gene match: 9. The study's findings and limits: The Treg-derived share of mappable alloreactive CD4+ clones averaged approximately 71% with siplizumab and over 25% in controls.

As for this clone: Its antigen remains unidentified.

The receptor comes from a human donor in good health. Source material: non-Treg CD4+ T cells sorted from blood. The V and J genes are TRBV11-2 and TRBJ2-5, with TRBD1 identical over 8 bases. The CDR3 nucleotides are TGTGCCAGCAGCTCCCTAGGACAGGGCCTTCAAGAGACCCAGTACTTC. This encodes CASSSLGQGLQETQYF. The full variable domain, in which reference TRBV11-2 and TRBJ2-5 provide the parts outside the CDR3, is EAGVAQSPRYKIIEKRQSVAFWCNPISGHATLYWYQQILGQGPKLLIQFQNNGVVDDSQLPKDRFSAERLKGVDSTLKIQPAKLEDSAVYLCASSSLGQGLQETQYFGPGTRLLVL.